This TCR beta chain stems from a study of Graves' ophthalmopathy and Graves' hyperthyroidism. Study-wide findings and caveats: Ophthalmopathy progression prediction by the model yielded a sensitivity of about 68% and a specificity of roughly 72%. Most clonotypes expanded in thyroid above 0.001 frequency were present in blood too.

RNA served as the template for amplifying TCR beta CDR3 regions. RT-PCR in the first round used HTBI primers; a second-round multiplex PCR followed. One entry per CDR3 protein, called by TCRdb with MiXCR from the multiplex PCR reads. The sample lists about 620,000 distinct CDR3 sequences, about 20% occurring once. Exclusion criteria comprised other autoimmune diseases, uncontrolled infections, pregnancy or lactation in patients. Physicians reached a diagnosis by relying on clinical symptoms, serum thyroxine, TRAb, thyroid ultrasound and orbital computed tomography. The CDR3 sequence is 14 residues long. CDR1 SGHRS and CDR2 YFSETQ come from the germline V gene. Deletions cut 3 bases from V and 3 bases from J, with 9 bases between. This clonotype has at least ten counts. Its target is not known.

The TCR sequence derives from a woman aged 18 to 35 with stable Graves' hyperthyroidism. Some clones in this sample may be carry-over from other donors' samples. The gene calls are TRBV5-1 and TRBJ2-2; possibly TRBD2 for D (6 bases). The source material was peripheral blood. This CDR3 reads CASSWRGDTGELFF. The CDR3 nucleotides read TGCGCCAGCAGCTGGCGGGGAGACACCGGGGAGCTGTTTTTT.